This passage covers 5 T cell receptor beta chains from one sample sequenced in a study of PD-L1 blockade in urothelial cancer. Assay used: immunoSEQ multiplex PCR; TCRdb lists only in-frame clones, some missing. The sample has some 52,000 clones, over 70% seen once. Material: PBMCs, obtained around atezolizumab (anti-PD-L1) treatment. The origin of the receptors is a middle-aged man with urothelial cancer.

The V call is TRBV27, the J call TRBJ2-6; D remains ambiguous. Germline V lookup: CDR1 MNHEY, CDR2 SMNVEV (reference sequence). V was trimmed by 3 bases and J by 0 bases, leaving 12 bases between them. The CDR3 sequence is 17 residues long. CDR3 region: CASSFEADLSGANVLTF. DNA of the CDR3: TGTGCCAGCAGTTTTGAGGCAGACCTCTCTGGGGCCAACGTCCTGACTTTC.

V is TRBV4-1 and J is TRBJ2-1; 9 bases are a match to TRBD2. The CDR3 totals 20 residues. The V gene's germline CDR1 is MGHRA and CDR2 YSYEKL. Trimming cost V 1 base and J 1 base; bases outside gene matches: 14. The CDR3 nucleotides read TGCGCCAGCAGCCAAGGCGGATTAGCGGGAGCAATAGGGTCCTACAATGAGCAGTTCTTC. Translating it yields CASSQGGLAGAIGSYNEQFF.

The V call is TRBV19, the J call TRBJ1-4; the match to TRBD1 covers 9 bases. Germline values: CDR1 LNHDA, CDR2 SQIVND (reference sequence). This CDR3 has 13 amino acids. Trimming cost V 11 bases and J 7 bases; bases outside gene matches: 8. In DNA, the CDR3 is TGTGCCGTATCCGGGACAGGGAGTGAAAAACTGTTTTTT. As protein: CAVSGTGSEKLFF. Variable domain in full (rest from reference TRBV19 and TRBJ1-4): DGGITQSPKYLFRKEGQNVTLSCEQNLNHDAMYWYRQDPGQGLRLIYYSQIVNDFQKGDIAEGYSVSREKKESFPLTVTSAQKNPTAFYLCAVSGTGSEKLFFGSGTQLSVL.

The chain carries TRBV9 and TRBJ2-3, with D perhaps TRBD2 (5 bases). This CDR3 contains 13 residues. V was cut by 5 bases and J by 6 bases, with 13 bases left in between. Per the germline V gene, CDR1 is SGDLS and CDR2 is YYNGEE. DNA of the CDR3: TGTGCCAGCAGTAGGCTGGACTGGGATACGCAGTATTTT. Residues: CASSRLDWDTQYF.

The V and J genes are TRBV4-3 and TRBJ2-6; 7 nucleotides match TRBD1. Losses at the gene ends were 1 base for V and 0 bases for J; bases not matched to a gene: 3. The CDR3 runs to 17 residues. CDR1 is LGHNA and CDR2 is YSLEER in the germline V gene. The CDR3 bases are TGCGCCAGCAGCCAAGGGACAGGCATCTCTGGGGCCAACGTCCTGACTTTC. Translated, it gives CASSQGTGISGANVLTF.